This T cell receptor beta chain was identified in a study of OX40 agonist ivuxolimab in advanced cancers. Study context: Patient treatment consisted of intravenous ivuxolimab administration every 2 weeks at 0.01 to 10 mg/kg. A mean age of roughly 62 years, range roughly 23 to 85, was recorded, and approximately 85% were male.

The study, taken as a whole, reports: In a subset of nonresponders, normalized T-cell clonal expansion was also low.

Sequencing was performed with immunoSEQ multiplex PCR; in TCRdb, only in-frame clones are kept and a portion is missing. The sample carries about 50,000 clones, 81% recorded once. The CDR3 covers 14 residues. V trimming: 6 bases; J trimming: 3 bases; junction bases outside the gene matches: 3. Germline V CDR1 and CDR2: SGHRS, YFSETQ. Comment on this clone: Its target is unknown.

This specimen was CD4+ or CD8+ T cells sorted from blood, taken in a trial of the OX40 agonist ivuxolimab. The chain couples TRBV5-1 to TRBJ2-7, with 13 bases identical to TRBD2. This TCR was recovered from an adult with an advanced solid tumor such as melanoma, head and neck, liver or kidney cancer. The CDR3 spells CASTRTSGSYEQYF. For the CDR3, the DNA is TGCGCCAGCACCCGGACTAGCGGGAGCTACGAGCAGTACTTC.